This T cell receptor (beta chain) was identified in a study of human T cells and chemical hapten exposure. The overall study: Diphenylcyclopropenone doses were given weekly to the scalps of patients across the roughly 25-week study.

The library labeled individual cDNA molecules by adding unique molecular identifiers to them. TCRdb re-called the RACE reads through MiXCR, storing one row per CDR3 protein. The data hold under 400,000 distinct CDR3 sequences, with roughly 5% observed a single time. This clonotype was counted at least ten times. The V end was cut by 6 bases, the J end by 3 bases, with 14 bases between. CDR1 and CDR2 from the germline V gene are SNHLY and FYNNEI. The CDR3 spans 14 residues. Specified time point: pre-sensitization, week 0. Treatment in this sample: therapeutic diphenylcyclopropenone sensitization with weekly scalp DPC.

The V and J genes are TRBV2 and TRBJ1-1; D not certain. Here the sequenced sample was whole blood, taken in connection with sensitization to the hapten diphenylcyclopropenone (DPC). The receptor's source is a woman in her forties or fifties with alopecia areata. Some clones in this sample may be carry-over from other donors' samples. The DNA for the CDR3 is TGTGCCAGCAGCGCAGTTGAGGTCGACACTGAAGCTTTCTTT. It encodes CASSAVEVDTEAFF. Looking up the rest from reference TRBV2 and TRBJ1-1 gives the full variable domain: EPEVTQTPSHQVTQMGQEVILRCVPISNHLYFYWYRQILGQKVEFLVSFYNNEISEKSEIFDDQFSVERPDGSNFTLKIRSTKLEDSAMYFCASSAVEVDTEAFFGQGTRLTVV.